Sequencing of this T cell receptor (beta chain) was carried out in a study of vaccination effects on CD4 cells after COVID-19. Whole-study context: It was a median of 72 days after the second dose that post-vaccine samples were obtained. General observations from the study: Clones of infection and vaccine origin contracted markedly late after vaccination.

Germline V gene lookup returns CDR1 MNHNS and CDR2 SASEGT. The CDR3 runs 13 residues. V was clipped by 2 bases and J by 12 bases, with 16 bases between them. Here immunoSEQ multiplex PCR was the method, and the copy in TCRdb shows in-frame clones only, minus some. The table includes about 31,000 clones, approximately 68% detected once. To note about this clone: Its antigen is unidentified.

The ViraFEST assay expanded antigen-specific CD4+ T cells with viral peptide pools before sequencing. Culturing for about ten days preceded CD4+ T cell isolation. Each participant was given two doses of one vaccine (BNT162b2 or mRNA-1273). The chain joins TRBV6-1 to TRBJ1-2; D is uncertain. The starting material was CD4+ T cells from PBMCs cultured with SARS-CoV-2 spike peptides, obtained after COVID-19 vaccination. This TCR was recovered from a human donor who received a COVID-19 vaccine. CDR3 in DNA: TGTGCCAGCAGTGAATCCCCAGGCCAATGGGACACCTTC. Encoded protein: CASSESPGQWDTF.